This T cell receptor (beta chain) was retrieved from a study of blood T cell repertoires in COVID-19. Study details: Both acute and convalescent COVID-19 samples were obtained from the United States, Italy and Spain. From T cells, B-cell-depleted T cells, or PBMCs came the material, which was cDNA or gDNA.

Original analysis: Scientists estimated how many nucleated cells there were by amplifying reference gene primers. Assay used: immunoSEQ multiplex PCR; TCRdb lists only in-frame clones, some missing. V, J and clone size reflect that table, while D and trimming were determined from the DNA. The data contain around 170,000 clones, approximately 80% of them seen just once; the ten biggest clones take up 2.5% to 3.5%. The TCR sequence derives from a woman between 55 and 75 years old with acute or convalescent COVID-19. Input material: peripheral blood.

CDR3 region: CASSGTGLRQTQYF. DNA for the CDR3: TGTGCCAGCAGCGGGACAGGGCTTCGGCAGACCCAGTACTTC. The chain joins TRBV5-5 to TRBJ2-5, with 9 positions matching TRBD1. V lost 4 bases, J lost 6 bases, and 7 bases stayed unmatched. The germline V gene encodes CDR1 SGHKS and CDR2 YYEKEE (reference sequence). The CDR3 is 14 residues long. Drawing the rest from reference TRBV5-5 and TRBJ2-5, the complete variable domain is DAGVTQSPTHLIKTRGQQVTLRCSPISGHKSVSWYQQVLGQGPQFIFQYYEKEERGRGNFPDRFSARQFPNYSSELNVNALLLGDSALYLCASSGTGLRQTQYFGPGTRLLVL.